A selection of T cell receptor beta chains follows, all from one sample in a study of shared clonotypes between healthy human individuals. Data came from immunoSEQ multiplex PCR; TCRdb stores just in-frame clones and leaves some out. The table has roughly 500,000 clones, approximately 85% seen once. The specimen was PBMCs. Receptor source: a woman between 40 and 50 years old in good health. Some clones in this sample may be carry-over from other donors' samples. Both conserved end residues are part of each CDR3. D genes are given only for firm matches. A row's size may be missing; if present it is once, few, many or a size class.

V gene: TRBV10-2; J gene: TRBJ2-3; clone size: -; D gene: TRBD2; CDR3 protein: CASLNPSGRSDTQYF; CDR3 DNA: TGCGCCAGCCTAAATCCTAGCGGGAGGTCAGATACGCAGTATTTT
V gene: TRBV19; J gene: TRBJ2-7; clone size: once; D gene: -; CDR3 protein: CASSMGLQYF; CDR3 DNA: TGTGCCAGTAGTATGGGGCTACAGTACTTC
V gene: TRBV13; J gene: TRBJ1-1; clone size: -; D gene: -; CDR3 protein: CASSSYRQGGNTEAFF; CDR3 DNA: TGTGCCAGCAGCTCCTACCGACAAGGGGGGAACACTGAAGCTTTCTTT
V gene: TRBV5-1; J gene: TRBJ2-1; clone size: -; D gene: TRBD2; CDR3 protein: CASSLAPREGPNEQFF; CDR3 DNA: TGCGCCAGCAGCTTGGCTCCGCGGGAGGGCCCGAATGAGCAGTTCTTC
V gene: TRBV1; J gene: TRBJ2-3; clone size: -; D gene: -; CDR3 protein: CTSSRTGLAGTDTQYF; CDR3 DNA: TGCACCAGCAGCCGCACGGGGCTAGCGGGAACAGATACGCAGTATTTT
V gene: TRBV28; J gene: TRBJ2-3; clone size: -; D gene: -; CDR3 protein: CASSLYSGGVTDTQYF; CDR3 DNA: TGTGCCAGCAGTTTATATAGCGGAGGGGTCACAGATACGCAGTATTTT
V gene: TRBV28; J gene: TRBJ2-7; clone size: few; D gene: TRBD1; CDR3 protein: CASRFDRGVYEQYF; CDR3 DNA: TGTGCCAGCAGGTTCGACAGGGGCGTATACGAGCAGTACTTC
V gene: TRBV11-2; J gene: TRBJ1-1; clone size: few; D gene: TRBD1; CDR3 protein: CASSFHRVTGGDITEAFF; CDR3 DNA: TGTGCCAGCAGCTTCCATCGGGTGACAGGGGGCGATATAACTGAAGCTTTCTTT
V gene: TRBV7-3; J gene: TRBJ2-2; clone size: -; D gene: -; CDR3 protein: CASSLYRGSPGELFF; CDR3 DNA: TGTGCCAGCAGCTTATATCGCGGGTCCCCCGGGGAGCTGTTTTTT
V gene: TRBV10-2; J gene: TRBJ1-3; clone size: few; D gene: -; CDR3 protein: CASSERISSGNTIYF; CDR3 DNA: TGCGCCAGCAGTGAGCGGATAAGCTCTGGAAACACCATATATTTT
V gene: TRBV7-8; J gene: TRBJ2-7; clone size: -; D gene: TRBD1; CDR3 protein: CASSKGQDIYEQYF; CDR3 DNA: TGTGCCAGCAGCAAGGGACAGGACATCTACGAGCAGTACTTC
V gene: TRBV28; J gene: TRBJ1-3; clone size: -; D gene: TRBD1; CDR3 protein: CASRDRFSGNTIYF; CDR3 DNA: TGTGCCAGCAGGGACAGGTTCTCTGGAAACACCATATATTTT
V gene: TRBV28; J gene: TRBJ2-7; clone size: -; D gene: -; CDR3 protein: CASSFSRSSYEQYF; CDR3 DNA: TGTGCCAGCAGTTTCTCCAGGAGCTCCTACGAGCAGTACTTC
V gene: TRBV27; J gene: TRBJ2-7; clone size: -; D gene: TRBD1; CDR3 protein: CASSTQGASYEQYF; CDR3 DNA: TGTGCCAGCAGTACACAGGGGGCTTCCTACGAGCAGTACTTC
V gene: TRBV7-8; J gene: TRBJ2-3; clone size: once; D gene: -; CDR3 protein: CASSLRRLGGTDTQYF; CDR3 DNA: TGTGCCAGCAGCTTAAGGCGACTAGGGGGCACAGATACGCAGTATTTT
V gene: TRBV18; J gene: TRBJ1-3; clone size: -; D gene: -; CDR3 protein: CASSPERNTIYF; CDR3 DNA: TGTGCCAGCTCACCCGAAAGAAACACCATATATTTT